This TCR beta chain was retrieved from a study of control samples from healthy donors and cancer patients. Here immunoSEQ multiplex PCR was the method, and the copy in TCRdb shows in-frame clones only, minus some. This sample has 160,000 or so clones, with around 96% found just once. This receptor was taken from a woman in her twenties or thirties in good health. Material: blood.

CDR3 region: CASSPGQSRLGYTF. The CDR3 DNA is TGTGCCAGCTCACCGGGGCAGAGCCGTCTGGGCTACACCTTC. V and J are TRBV18 and TRBJ1-2; TRBD1 is a possible D gene (5 bases). The V gene lost 3 bases and the J gene lost 8 bases, with 16 bases spanning the gap. Germline CDR1 reads KGHSH; CDR2 reads LQKENI. The CDR3 runs to 14 residues.